Detailed here is one T cell receptor (beta chain). The source of the sample is a study of blood T cell repertoires in COVID-19. The wider study: The origin of the acute and convalescent COVID-19 samples was the United States, Italy and Spain. PBMCs, B-cell-depleted T cells, or T cells provided the cDNA or gDNA that made up the material.

Authors' analysis steps: Reference gene primer amplification in the assay estimated nucleated cell counts. The repertoire was sequenced with immunoSEQ multiplex PCR; TCRdb's copy has only in-frame clones and lacks some. V and J calls and clone size follow that table, whereas D and trimming were derived from the DNA. The table has approximately 240,000 clones, roughly 84% seen once. This CDR3 comprises 15 residues. The trim removed 2 bases at V and 9 bases at J, leaving 8 bases unmatched. The germline V gene encodes CDR1 MGHDK and CDR2 SYGVNS. The sequencing sample was made of peripheral blood. The clonotype was recovered from a woman between 35 and 50 years old who had recovered from COVID-19. The chain recombines TRBV25-1 with TRBJ1-3; TRBD1 agrees at 9 bases. The CDR3 DNA sequence: TGTGCCAGCAGTGAAGAGGACAGGGGATTCGGCACCATATATTTT. Encoded protein: CASSEEDRGFGTIYF.